What follows are 3 T cell receptor beta chains derived from one specimen sequenced in a study of preoperative IRX-2 immunotherapy in early breast cancer. The data were produced by immunoSEQ multiplex PCR, yet TCRdb's version contains in-frame clones alone and is incomplete. The table shows about 98,000 clones, with more than 80% occurring only once. Noted treatment: preoperative locoregional IRX-2 cytokine immunotherapy. Sequences were derived from tumor tissue, sampled after IRX-2 immunotherapy. Receptor source: a human donor with breast cancer.

The CDR3 here is CASSRTGSTEAFF. Here the CDR3 DNA reads TGTGCCAGCAGCCGAACAGGGTCYACTGAAGCTTTCTTT. V and J are TRBV7-1 and TRBJ1-1; D might be TRBD1 (6 bases). TRBV7-1 belongs to the ORF category, with a function that is uncertain. Trimming pared 5 bases from V and 5 bases from J, leaving 12 bases between. The CDR3 has 13 amino acids.

The sample holds a few counts of this clone. This chain joins TRBV10-2 and TRBJ1-2; D not certain. The germline CDR1 and CDR2 sequences are WSHSY and SAAADI. V was shortened by 0 bases and J by 7 bases, with 9 bases between the two germline ends. The CDR3 is 13 residues long. This CDR3 is CASSESKGFGYTF. The DNA of the CDR3 is TGCGCCAGCAGTGAGTCCAAAGGGTTTGGCTACACCTTC.

This chain links TRBV7-6 with TRBJ2-3, with 12 bases identical to TRBD2. There are 19 residues in the CDR3. V shed 5 bases and J 0 bases; nucleotides not matched to a gene: 12. Per the germline V gene, CDR1 is SGHVS and CDR2 is FNYEAQ. The CDR3 here is CASSLSGRLAGASTDTQYF. As DNA, the CDR3 is TGTGCCAGCAGCCTATCAGGCCGACTAGCGGGGGCTAGCACAGATACGCAGTATTTT.